This entry describes one TCR beta chain. Its target is not known. These data are taken from a study of CD8+ T cells in alopecia areata. Study as a whole: Tofacitinib lasted 6 to 18 months, then 6 months off drug. The study's findings and limits: Mice showed clearer TCR sharing than patients did, a gap that was possibly HLA-related. Alopecia totalis/universalis scalp especially showed more expanded CD8+ clones than normal scalp.

The CDR3 spans 14 residues. V shed 2 bases and J 5 bases; nucleotides not matched to a gene: 2. Germline V gives CDR1 GTSNPN, CDR2 SVGIG (reference sequence). cDNA serving as the sequencing template came from extracted, reverse transcribed RNA. Assay used: immunoSEQ multiplex PCR; TCRdb lists only in-frame clones, some missing. The sample comprises about 140,000 clones, around 51% of which are singletons, and less than 1% rests with the top ten. The study team obtained lesional scalp punch biopsies and peripheral blood from alopecia areata patients. The specimen comprised CD4+ T cells sorted from blood, sampled at week 0. The chain uses TRBV30 and TRBJ2-2; 10 positions agree with TRBD2. This sequence was found in a human donor with alopecia areata. Here the CDR3 DNA reads TGTGCCTGGAGTACAGCGGGAGGGACCGGGGAGCTGTTTTTT. It translates to CAWSTAGGTGELFF.